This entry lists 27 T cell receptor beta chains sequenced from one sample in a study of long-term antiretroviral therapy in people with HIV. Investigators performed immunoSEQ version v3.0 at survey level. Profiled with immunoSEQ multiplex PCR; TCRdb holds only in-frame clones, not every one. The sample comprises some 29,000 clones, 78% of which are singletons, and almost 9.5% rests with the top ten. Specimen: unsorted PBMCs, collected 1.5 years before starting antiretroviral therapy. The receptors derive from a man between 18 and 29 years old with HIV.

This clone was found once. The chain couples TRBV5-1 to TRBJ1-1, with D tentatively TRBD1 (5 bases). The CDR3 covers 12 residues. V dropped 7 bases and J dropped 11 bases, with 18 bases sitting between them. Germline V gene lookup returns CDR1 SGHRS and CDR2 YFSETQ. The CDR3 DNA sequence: TGCGCCAGCCGGGGGGGAGGAACTAGGGCTTTCTTT. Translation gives CASRGGGTRAFF.

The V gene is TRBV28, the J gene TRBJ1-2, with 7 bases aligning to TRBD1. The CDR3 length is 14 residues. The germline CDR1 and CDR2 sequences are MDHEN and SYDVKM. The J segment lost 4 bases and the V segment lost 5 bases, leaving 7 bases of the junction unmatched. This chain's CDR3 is CASSTTGVAYGYTF. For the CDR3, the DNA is TGTGCCAGCAGTACTACAGGGGTCGCCTATGGCTACACCTTC.

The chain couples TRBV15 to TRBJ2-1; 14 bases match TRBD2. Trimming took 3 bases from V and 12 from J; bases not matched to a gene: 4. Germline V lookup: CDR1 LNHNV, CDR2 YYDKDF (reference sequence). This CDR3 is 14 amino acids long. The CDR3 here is CATSRTSGGARQFF. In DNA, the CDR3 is TGTGCCACCAGCAGGACTAGCGGGGGGGCGCGGCAGTTCTTC.

CDR3 sequence: CSVQPPGETQYF. CDR3 coding DNA: TGCAGCGTCCAACCCCCTGGAGAGACCCAGTACTTC. The chain employs TRBV29-1 and TRBJ2-5; no definite D call. The V gene's germline CDR1 is SQVTM and CDR2 ANQGSEA. V gave up 6 bases and J gave up 4 bases, with 12 bases separating them. This CDR3 region has 12 residues. Filled out from reference TRBV29-1 and TRBJ2-5, the complete variable domain reads SAVISQKPSRDICQRGTSLTIQCQVDSQVTMMFWYRQQPGQSLTLIATANQGSEATYESGFVIDKFPISRPNLTFSTLTVSNMSPEDSSIYLCSVQPPGETQYFGPGTRLLVL.

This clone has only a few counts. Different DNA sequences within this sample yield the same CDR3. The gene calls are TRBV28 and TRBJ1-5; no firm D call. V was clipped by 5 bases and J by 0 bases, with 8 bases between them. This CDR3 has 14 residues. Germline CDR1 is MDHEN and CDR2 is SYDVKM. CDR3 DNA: TGTGCCAGCAGTCCCCCGTCTAGCAATCAGCCCCAGCATTTT. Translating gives CASSPPSSNQPQHF.

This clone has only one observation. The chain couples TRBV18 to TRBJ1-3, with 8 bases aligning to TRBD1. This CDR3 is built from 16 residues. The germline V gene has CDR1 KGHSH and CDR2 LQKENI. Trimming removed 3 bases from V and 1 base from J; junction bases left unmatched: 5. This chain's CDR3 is CASSPRQGSSGNTIYF. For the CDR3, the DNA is TGTGCCAGCTCACCGCGACAGGGGTCTTCTGGAAACACCATATATTTT.

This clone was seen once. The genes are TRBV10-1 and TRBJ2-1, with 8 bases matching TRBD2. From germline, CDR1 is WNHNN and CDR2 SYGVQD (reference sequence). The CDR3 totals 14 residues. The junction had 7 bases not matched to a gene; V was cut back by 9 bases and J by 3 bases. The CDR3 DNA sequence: TGCGCCAGACCCGGGACTAGAGTCTACAATGAGCAGTTCTTC. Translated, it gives CARPGTRVYNEQFF.

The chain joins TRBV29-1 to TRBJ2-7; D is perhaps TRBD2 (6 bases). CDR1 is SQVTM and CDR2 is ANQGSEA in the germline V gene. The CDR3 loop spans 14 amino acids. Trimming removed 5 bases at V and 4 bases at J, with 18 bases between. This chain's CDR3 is CSVKGFVGGYEQYF. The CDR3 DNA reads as TGCAGCGTTAAGGGGTTTGTTGGGGGGTACGAGCAGTACTTC.

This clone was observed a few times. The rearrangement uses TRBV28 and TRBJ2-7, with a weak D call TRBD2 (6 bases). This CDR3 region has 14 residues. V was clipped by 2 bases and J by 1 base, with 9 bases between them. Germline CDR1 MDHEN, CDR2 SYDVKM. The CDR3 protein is CASSLAGWSYEQYF. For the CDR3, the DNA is TGTGCCAGCAGTTTAGCGGGATGGTCCTACGAGCAGTACTTC.

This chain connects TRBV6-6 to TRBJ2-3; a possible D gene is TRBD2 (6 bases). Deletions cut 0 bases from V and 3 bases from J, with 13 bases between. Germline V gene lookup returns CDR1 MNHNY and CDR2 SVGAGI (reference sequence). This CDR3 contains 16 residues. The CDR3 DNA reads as TGTGCCAGCAGTTACTCACATCCGGGAGTGACAGATACGCAGTATTTT. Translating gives CASSYSHPGVTDTQYF.

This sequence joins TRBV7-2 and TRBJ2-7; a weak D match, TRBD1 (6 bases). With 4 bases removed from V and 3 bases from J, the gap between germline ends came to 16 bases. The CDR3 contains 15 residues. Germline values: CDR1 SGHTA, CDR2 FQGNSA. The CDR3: CASSSAPGVSYEQYF. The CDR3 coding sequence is TGTGCCAGCAGCTCCGCCCCAGGGGTGAGCTACGAGCAGTACTTC. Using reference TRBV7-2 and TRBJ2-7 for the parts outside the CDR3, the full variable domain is GAGVSQSPSNKVTEKGKDVELRCDPISGHTALYWYRQSLGQGLEFLIYFQGNSAPDKSGLPSDRFSAERTGGSVSTLTIQRTQQEDSAVYLCASSSAPGVSYEQYFGPGTRLTVT.

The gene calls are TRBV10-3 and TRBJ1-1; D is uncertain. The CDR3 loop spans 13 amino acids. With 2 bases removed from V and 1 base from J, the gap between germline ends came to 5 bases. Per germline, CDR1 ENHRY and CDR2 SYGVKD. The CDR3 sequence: CAISEQGNTEAFF. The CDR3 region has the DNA TGTGCCATCAGTGAGCAAGGGAACACTGAAGCTTTCTTT.

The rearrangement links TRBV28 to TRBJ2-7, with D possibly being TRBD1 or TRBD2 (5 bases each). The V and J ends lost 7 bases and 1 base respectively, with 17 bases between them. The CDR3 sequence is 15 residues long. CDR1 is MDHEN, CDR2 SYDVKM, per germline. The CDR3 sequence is CASIFSRDPSYEQYF. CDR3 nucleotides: TGTGCCAGCATCTTCTCCAGGGACCCATCCTACGAGCAGTACTTC.

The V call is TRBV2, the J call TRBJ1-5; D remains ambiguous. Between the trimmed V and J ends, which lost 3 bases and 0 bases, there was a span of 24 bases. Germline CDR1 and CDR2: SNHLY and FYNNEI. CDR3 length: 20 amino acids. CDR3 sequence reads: CASSDVPRDNSAYSNQPQHF. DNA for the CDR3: TGTGCCAGCAGTGACGTCCCGCGCGACAACTCAGCCTATAGCAATCAGCCCCAGCATTTT.

Here the CDR3 reads CASSSQIGLAGDEQYF. In nucleotides, the CDR3 is TGTGCCAGCAGCTCCCAGATAGGACTAGCGGGAGACGAGCAGTACTTC. The rearrangement links TRBV7-9 to TRBJ2-7, with 13 bases fitting TRBD2. CDR3 size: 16 residues. With V trimmed by 4 bases and J by 5 bases, 8 bases remained unmatched. Germline V lookup: CDR1 SEHNR, CDR2 FQNEAQ (reference sequence). Complete variable domain (other parts from reference TRBV7-9 and TRBJ2-7): DTGVSQNPRHKITKRGQNVTFRCDPISEHNRLYWYRQTLGQGPEFLTYFQNEAQLEKSRLLSDRFSAERPKGSFSTLEIQRTEQGDSAMYLCASSSQIGLAGDEQYFGPGTRLTVT.

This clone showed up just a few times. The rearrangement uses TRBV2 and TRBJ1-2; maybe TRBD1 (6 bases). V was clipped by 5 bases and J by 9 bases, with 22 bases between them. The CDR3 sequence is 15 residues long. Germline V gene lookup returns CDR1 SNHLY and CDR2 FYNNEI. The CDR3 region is CASSLRTAIGGSYTF. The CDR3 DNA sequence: TGTGCCAGCAGTCTCCGGACAGCCATCGGGGGGAGCTACACCTTC.

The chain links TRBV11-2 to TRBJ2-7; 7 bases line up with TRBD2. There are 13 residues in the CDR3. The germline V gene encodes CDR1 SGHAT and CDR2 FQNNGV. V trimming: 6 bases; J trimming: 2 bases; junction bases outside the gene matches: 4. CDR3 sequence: CASSRSGAYEQYF. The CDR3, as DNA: TGTGCCAGCAGTCGCAGCGGGGCCTACGAGCAGTACTTC.

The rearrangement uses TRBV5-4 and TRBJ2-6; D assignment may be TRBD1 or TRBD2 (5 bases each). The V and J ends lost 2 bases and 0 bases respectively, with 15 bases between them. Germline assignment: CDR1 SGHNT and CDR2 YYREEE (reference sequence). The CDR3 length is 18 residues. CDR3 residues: CASSFVMGRSSGANVLTF. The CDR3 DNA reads TGTGCCAGCAGCTTCGTAATGGGACGGAGCTCTGGGGCCAACGTCCTGACTTTC.

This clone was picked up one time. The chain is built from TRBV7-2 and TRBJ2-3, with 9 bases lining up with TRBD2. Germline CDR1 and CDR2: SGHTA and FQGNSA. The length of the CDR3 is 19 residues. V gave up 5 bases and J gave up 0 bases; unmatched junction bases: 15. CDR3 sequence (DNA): TGTGCCAGCAGCCAGAGGTCAGGGCTAGCGGGGACTAGCACAGATACGCAGTATTTT. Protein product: CASSQRSGLAGTSTDTQYF.

Here the CDR3 DNA reads TGTGCCATCAGTGAGTCAACTTTCGAGCAGTACTTC. It translates to CAISESTFEQYF. V is TRBV10-3 and J is TRBJ2-7; D gene uncertain. Between the trimmed V and J ends, which lost 0 bases and 6 bases, there was a span of 6 bases. CDR1 ENHRY and CDR2 SYGVKD come from the germline V gene. The CDR3 runs to 12 residues.

The DNA for the CDR3 is TGTGCCAGCGAAAGAACAGGGAAGAATGGCTACACCTTC. Amino acids: CASERTGKNGYTF. The rearrangement joins TRBV6-1 to TRBJ1-2, with a possible D match to TRBD1 (6 bases). Germline assignment: CDR1 MNHNS and CDR2 SASEGT. This CDR3 contains 13 residues. V lost 8 bases, J lost 6 bases, and 16 bases lay in between.

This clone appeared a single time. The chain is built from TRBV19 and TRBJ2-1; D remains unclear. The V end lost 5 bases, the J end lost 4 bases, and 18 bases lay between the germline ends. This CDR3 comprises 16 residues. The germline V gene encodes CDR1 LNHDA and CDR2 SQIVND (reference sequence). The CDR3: CASSPTSGPLYNEQFF. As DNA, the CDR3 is TGTGCCAGTAGTCCAACCTCCGGGCCCCTTTACAATGAGCAGTTCTTC.

The CDR3 reads CASSQAPGQGGSPLHF. Here the CDR3 DNA reads TGCGCCAGCAGCCAGGCGCCGGGACAGGGAGGCTCACCCCTCCACTTT. This chain links TRBV4-1 with TRBJ1-6, with 9 bases fitting TRBD1. The CDR3 sequence is 16 residues long. The ends lost 3 bases at V and 10 bases at J; junction bases unmatched: 10. Germline V gives CDR1 MGHRA, CDR2 YSYEKL.

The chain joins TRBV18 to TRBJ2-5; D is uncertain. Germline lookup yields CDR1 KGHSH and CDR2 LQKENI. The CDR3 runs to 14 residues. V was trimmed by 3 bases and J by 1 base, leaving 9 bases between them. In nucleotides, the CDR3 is TGTGCCAGCTCACCTTCCAGCTCCCAAGAGACCCAGTACTTC. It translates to CASSPSSSQETQYF.

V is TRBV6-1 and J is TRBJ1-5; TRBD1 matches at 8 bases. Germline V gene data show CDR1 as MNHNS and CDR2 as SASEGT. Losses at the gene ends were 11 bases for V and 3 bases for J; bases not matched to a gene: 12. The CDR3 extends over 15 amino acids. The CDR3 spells CAQATDRGDNQPQHF. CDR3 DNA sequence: TGTGCCCAGGCCACCGACAGGGGTGACAATCAGCCCCAGCATTTT.

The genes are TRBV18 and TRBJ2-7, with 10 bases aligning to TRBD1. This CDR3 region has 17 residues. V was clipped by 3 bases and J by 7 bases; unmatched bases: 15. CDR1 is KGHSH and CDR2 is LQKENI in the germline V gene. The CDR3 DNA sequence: TGTGCCAGCTCACCGTACCGGGACAGGGGCCGTCCGTTTGAGCAGTACTTC. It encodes CASSPYRDRGRPFEQYF.

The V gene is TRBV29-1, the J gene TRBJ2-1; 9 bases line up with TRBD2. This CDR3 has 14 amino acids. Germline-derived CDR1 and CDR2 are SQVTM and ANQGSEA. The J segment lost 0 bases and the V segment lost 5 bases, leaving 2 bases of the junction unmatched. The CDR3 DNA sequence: TGCAGCGTTCTAGCGGGGTTCTCCTACAATGAGCAGTTCTTC. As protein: CSVLAGFSYNEQFF.